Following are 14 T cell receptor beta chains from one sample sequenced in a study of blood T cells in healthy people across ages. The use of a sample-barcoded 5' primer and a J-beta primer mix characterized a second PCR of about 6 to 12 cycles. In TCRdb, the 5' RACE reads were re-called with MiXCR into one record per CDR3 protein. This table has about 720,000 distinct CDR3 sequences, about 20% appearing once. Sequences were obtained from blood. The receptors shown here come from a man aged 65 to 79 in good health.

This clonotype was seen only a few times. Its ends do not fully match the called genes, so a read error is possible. DNA of the CDR3: TGTGCCAACAGTTTCCAAAGCGGCCAAGAGACCCAGTACTTC. Protein sequence: CANSFQSGQETQYF. This chain connects TRBV12-3 or TRBV12-4 to TRBJ2-5, with D tentatively TRBD2 (5 bases). There are 14 residues in the CDR3.

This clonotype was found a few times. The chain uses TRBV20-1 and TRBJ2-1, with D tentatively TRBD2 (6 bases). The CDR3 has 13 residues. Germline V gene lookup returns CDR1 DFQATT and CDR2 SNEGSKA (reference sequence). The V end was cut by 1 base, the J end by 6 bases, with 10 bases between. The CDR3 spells CSARGLEINEQFF. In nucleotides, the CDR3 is TGCAGTGCTAGAGGACTAGAGATCAATGAGCAGTTCTTC.

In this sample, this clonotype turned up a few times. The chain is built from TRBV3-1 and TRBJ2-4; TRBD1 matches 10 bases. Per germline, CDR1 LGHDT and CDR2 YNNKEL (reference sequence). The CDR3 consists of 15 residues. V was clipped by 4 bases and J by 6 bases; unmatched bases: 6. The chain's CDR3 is CASSPGTGDLNIQYF. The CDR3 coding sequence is TGTGCCAGCAGCCCCGGGACAGGGGACTTAAACATTCAGTACTTC.

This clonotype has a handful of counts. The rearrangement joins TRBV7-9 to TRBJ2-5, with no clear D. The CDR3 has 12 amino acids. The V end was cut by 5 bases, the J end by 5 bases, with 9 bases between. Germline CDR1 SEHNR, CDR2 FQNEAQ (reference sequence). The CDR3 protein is CASSALLETQYF. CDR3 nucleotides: TGTGCCAGCAGCGCCTTGCTGGAGACCCAGTACTTC. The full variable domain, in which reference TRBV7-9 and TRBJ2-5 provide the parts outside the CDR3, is DTGVSQNPRHKITKRGQNVTFRCDPISEHNRLYWYRQTLGQGPEFLTYFQNEAQLEKSRLLSDRFSAERPKGSFSTLEIQRTEQGDSAMYLCASSALLETQYFGPGTRLLVL.

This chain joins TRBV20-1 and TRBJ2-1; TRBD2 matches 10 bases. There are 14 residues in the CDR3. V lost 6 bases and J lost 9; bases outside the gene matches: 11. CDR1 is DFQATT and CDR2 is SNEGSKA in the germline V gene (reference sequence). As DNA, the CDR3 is TGCAGTGCCCGGATAAGCGGGAGGGCCAGTGAGCAGTTCTTC. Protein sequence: CSARISGRASEQFF.

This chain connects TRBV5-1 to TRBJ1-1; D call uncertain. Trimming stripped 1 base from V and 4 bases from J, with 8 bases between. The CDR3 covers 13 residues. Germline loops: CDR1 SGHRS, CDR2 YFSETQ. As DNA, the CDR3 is TGCGCCAGCAGCTTGACTAGGTTCACTGAAGCTTTCTTT. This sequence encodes CASSLTRFTEAFF. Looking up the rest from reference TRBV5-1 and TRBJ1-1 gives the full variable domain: KAGVTQTPRYLIKTRGQQVTLSCSPISGHRSVSWYQQTPGQGLQFLFEYFSETQRNKGNFPGRFSGRQFSNSRSEMNVSTLELGDSALYLCASSLTRFTEAFFGQGTRLTVV.

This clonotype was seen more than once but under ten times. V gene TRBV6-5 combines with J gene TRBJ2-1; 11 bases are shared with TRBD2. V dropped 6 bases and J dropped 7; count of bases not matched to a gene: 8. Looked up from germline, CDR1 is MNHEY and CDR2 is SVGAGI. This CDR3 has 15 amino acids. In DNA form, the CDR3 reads TGTGCCAGCAGGACTAGCGGGACCTACAATAATGAGCAGTTCTTC. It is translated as CASRTSGTYNNEQFF.

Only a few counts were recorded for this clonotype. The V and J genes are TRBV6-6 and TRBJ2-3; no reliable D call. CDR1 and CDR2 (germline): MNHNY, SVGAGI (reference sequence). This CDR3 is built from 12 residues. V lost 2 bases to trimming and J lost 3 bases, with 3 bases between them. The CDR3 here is CASSYKTDTQYF. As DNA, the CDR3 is TGTGCCAGCAGTTACAAAACAGATACGCAGTATTTT.

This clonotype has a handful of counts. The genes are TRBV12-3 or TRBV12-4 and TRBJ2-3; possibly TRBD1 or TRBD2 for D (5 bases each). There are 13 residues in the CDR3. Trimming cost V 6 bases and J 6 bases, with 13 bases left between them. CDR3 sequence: CASRLRGQDTQYF. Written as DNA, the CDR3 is TGTGCCAGCAGACTTCGGGGCCAGGATACGCAGTATTTT.

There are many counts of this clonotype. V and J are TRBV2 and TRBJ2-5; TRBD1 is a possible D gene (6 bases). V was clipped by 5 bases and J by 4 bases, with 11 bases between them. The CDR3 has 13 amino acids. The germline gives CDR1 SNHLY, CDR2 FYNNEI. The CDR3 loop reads CASSPQGRETQYF. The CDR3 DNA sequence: TGTGCCAGCAGTCCCCAGGGGAGAGAGACCCAGTACTTC.

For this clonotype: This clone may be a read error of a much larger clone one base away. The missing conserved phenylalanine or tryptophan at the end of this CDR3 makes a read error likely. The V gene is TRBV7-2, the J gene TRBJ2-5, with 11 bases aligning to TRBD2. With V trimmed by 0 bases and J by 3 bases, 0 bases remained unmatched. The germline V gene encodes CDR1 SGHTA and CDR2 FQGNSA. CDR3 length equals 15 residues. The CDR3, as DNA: TGTGCCAGCAGCTTAGCGGGACTAGCGGAAGAGACCCAGTACTAC. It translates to CASSLAGLAEETQYY.

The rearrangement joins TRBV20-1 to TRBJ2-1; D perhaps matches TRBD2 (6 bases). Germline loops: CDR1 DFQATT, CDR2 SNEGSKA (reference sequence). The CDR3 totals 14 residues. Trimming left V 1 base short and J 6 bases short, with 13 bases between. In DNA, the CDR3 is TGCAGTGCTAGAGTTCCCGGACTATTCAATGAGCAGTTCTTC. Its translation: CSARVPGLFNEQFF.

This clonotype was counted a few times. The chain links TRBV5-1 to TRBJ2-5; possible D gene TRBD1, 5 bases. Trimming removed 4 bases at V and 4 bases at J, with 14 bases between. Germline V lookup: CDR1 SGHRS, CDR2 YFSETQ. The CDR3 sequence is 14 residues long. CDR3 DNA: TGCGCCAGCAGCCTCCAGGGTTTCGGAGAGACCCAGTACTTC. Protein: CASSLQGFGETQYF.

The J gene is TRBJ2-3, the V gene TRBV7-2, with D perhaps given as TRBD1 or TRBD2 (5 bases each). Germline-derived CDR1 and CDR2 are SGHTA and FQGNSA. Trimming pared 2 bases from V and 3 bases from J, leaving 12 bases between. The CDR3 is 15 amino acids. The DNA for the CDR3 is TGTGCCAGCAGCTTACTTGTTGGGGGAACAGATACGCAGTATTTT. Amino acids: CASSLLVGGTDTQYF.